What follows are 5 T cell receptor beta chains derived from one specimen sequenced in a study of cytomegalovirus exposure and HLA in healthy donors. The PCR ran on 60 Vbeta and 13 Jbeta primers. The assay was immunoSEQ multiplex PCR, and TCRdb's table has in-frame clones only and misses some. The sample contains around 71,000 clones, around 70% of which appear only once. The sample comprised PBMCs. All receptors come from a male donor in good health and CMV-seropositive.

The chain carries TRBV25-1 and TRBJ2-4, with TRBD1 as a possible D gene (6 bases). This CDR3 has 16 amino acids. V was pared by 8 bases and J by 0 bases, with 17 bases between. Germline-derived CDR1 and CDR2 are MGHDK and SYGVNS. For the CDR3, the DNA is TGTGCCAGCCAGCCGGCAGGGGCCTTAGCCAAAAACATTCAGTACTTC. It encodes CASQPAGALAKNIQYF.

The V call is TRBV6-5, the J call TRBJ1-1; D perhaps matches TRBD1 (6 bases). Trimming removed 6 bases at V and 0 bases at J, with 14 bases between. The V gene's germline CDR1 is MNHEY and CDR2 SVGAGI. The CDR3 spans 15 residues. CDR3 bases: TGTGCCAGCAGCTTACAGGGCCTTTTGAACACTGAAGCTTTCTTT. It specifies CASSLQGLLNTEAFF.

The chain recombines TRBV10-3 with TRBJ2-6; the D is unclear. The germline V gene encodes CDR1 ENHRY and CDR2 SYGVKD. This CDR3 contains 16 residues. V was clipped by 0 bases and J by 1 base, with 7 bases between them. DNA for the CDR3: TGTGCCATCAGTGAGTCTAGGAGTTCTGGGGCCAACGTCCTGACTTTC. It yields the protein CAISESRSSGANVLTF.

Comments on this clone: A read error may account for a junction end that differs from germline. The chain recombines TRBV7-2 with TRBJ2-2; TRBD2 might be the D (6 bases). Germline lookup yields CDR1 SGHTA and CDR2 FQGNSA. CDR3 length: 16 amino acids. CDR3 DNA: TGTGCCAGCAGATTAGGTACTAGCCTGAACACCGGGGAGCTGTTTTTT. Its translation: CASRLGTSLNTGELFF.

The rearrangement joins TRBV7-9 to TRBJ1-1; D is uncertain. Trimming shortened V by 2 bases and J by 1 base, and 8 bases separated the two germline ends. Germline loops: CDR1 SEHNR, CDR2 FQNEAQ (reference sequence). The CDR3 totals 14 residues. This CDR3 reads CASSLKPQNTEAFF. The CDR3 bases are TGTGCCAGCAGCTTAAAGCCGCAGAACACTGAAGCTTTCTTT. Combining the CDR3 with reference TRBV7-9 and TRBJ1-1 gives the whole variable domain DTGVSQNPRHKITKRGQNVTFRCDPISEHNRLYWYRQTLGQGPEFLTYFQNEAQLEKSRLLSDRFSAERPKGSFSTLEIQRTEQGDSAMYLCASSLKPQNTEAFFGQGTRLTVV.